Here is one T cell receptor (beta chain) with its context. No antigen is known for it. One base away there is no much larger clone; base qualities are not given. Via the germline V gene, CDR1 is ENHRY and CDR2 SYGVKD. Reading from cysteine to phenylalanine, the CDR3 counts 13 amino acids. Kept here is only the CDR3 DNA, which spans 39 bases and is read in frame from base 1. At the junction V is shortened by 5 bases and J by 5 bases; bases outside the gene matches: 2. The sample comes from a study of blood T cells in healthy people across ages (dated by TCRdb to between 2014 and 2017). Some background on the complete study: In model experiments, template switching captured about one uniquely barcoded TCR beta cDNA molecule for every two T cells. To track age-related changes in TCR beta repertoire diversity, the study relied on deep sequencing normalized with unique cDNA molecular identifiers. Four age groups were formed from the donors: young (average around 15 years), middle-aged (around 40), aged (about 62) and long-lived (82). To avoid experimental bias, donors of different ages were distributed randomly across sequencing lanes. Two additional independent replicas of 1 million unique cDNA reads from the same blood draw were analyzed for two donors (one aged 18 to 30 and one aged 80 or older). Broader findings and caveats from the paper: The CMV infection status of donors was not known, potentially confounding age-related changes in expanded clonotypes. Estimates of total diversity based on one million sequenced T cells were considered lower bounds and underestimates. Bulk unsorted PBMC profiling prevented conclusive comparison of naive and antigen-experienced compartments. Compared with the aged group, the long-lived group had more naive CD4+ T cells, fewer expanded clones and increased TCR diversity, suggesting age selection. Observed TCR beta diversity correlated strongly with the percentage of naive T cells measured by flow cytometry. As age increased, observed TCR beta diversity per million T cells dropped in a roughly linear way, and a significant reduction was already evident by age 40.

Libraries were constructed by 5' RACE. TCRdb lists the instrument as Illumina HiSeq 2500. A second roughly 6 to 12 cycle PCR used a sample-barcoded 5' primer and a J-beta primer mix. Each TCR beta cDNA molecule received a unique molecular identifier from a template-switch 5' adaptor carrying 12 random nucleotides. Each sample yielded at least 2.5 million CDR3-containing paired-end reads. All of the RNA was converted into first-strand cDNA using the Mint cDNA synthesis kit, with a TRBC-specific oligonucleotide serving as the primer. After uracil-DNA glycosylase treatment, a first 18-cycle PCR used universal primers M1SS and BC2_uni_R on all cDNA. The paper's processing steps were these. Normalization of each sample was performed by random selection of 1 million high-quality reads, each carrying a distinct molecular identifier. Instead of being binned into consensus sequences, reads that shared molecular identifiers were thrown out. MiTCR, run with a Q25 quality threshold and the strictest error-elimination algorithm, handled CDR3 identification, clonotype clustering and error correction. Lower-bound total TCR beta diversity was estimated with a nonparametric unseen species model using Euler transformation. The public reads were reprocessed in TCRdb via fastp at Q25 and MiXCR, keeping in-frame beta chains. Each entry merges the rows of one CDR3 protein and shows their most common DNA and genes. Here the V and J calls rest on TCRdb's processing, not on the authors' analysis. The sample includes 1,500,000 or so distinct CDR3 sequences, with around 59% observed a single time. Of the sample, about 6.7% falls within the top ten clones.

The 40 or so donors, aged 6 to 90 years, were systemically healthy Caucasian individuals from Russia. Each donor gave ten milliliters of peripheral blood, drawn into EDTA-treated Vacutainer tubes. PBMCs were isolated by Ficoll-Paque density-gradient centrifugation, with at least 6 million obtained per sample. Total RNA, at least 6 micrograms per sample, was extracted from PBMCs with Trizol reagent. Naive CD45RAhigh/CD27high T cell percentages were measured by flow cytometry on a PBMC aliquot from every donor. This chain is built from TRBV10-3 and TRBJ1-5, with 8 bases in between that match TRBD1. The clonotype comes from a man younger than 30 in good health. The sample consisted of blood. The DNA sequence is TGTGCCATCAGTCAGACAGGGGATCAGCCCCAGCATTTT. It encodes CAISQTGDQPQHF.